This TCR beta chain comes out of a study of chemoradiotherapy in HPV16-positive cancers. Study-level information: Candidate HPV-specific T-cell clones and common TCR motifs came from functional assays in two HPV16-positive patients. Study observations and caveats: Candidate HPV-specific clones and E7-related TCR motifs grew in tumor during treatment. The functional HPV-specific definition rests on just a couple of HPV16-positive patients.

Germline CDR1 reads SGHVS; CDR2 reads FNYEAQ. V gave up 5 bases and J gave up 2 bases, with 18 bases separating them. The CDR3 runs to 17 residues. Profiled with immunoSEQ multiplex PCR; TCRdb holds only in-frame clones, not every one. In the table there are just over 25,000 clones, approximately 94% of which are singletons. This clone came up once. As yet, its antigen is unknown. Repeated repertoire sampling spanned the course of chemoradiotherapy. This chain links TRBV7-6 with TRBJ1-4; no clear D gene. The receptor comes from a human donor with HPV-associated anogenital cancer. Sequencing was performed on blood, taken from a patient who underwent chemoradiotherapy. The CDR3 region is CASSRGPTLGTNEKLFF. CDR3 bases: TGTGCCAGCAGCCGAGGACCAACCCTAGGTACTAATGAAAAACTGTTTTTT.